Following are 12 T cell receptor beta chains from one sample sequenced in a study of cytomegalovirus exposure and HLA in healthy donors. PCR was performed using 60 Vbeta and 13 Jbeta primers. TCRdb's copy holds only in-frame clones and misses some; the assay was immunoSEQ multiplex PCR. Of approximately 200,000 clones in the sample, around 67% are singletons; the top ten hold approximately 3%. Sequenced material: PBMCs. The source is a woman aged 25 to 45 in good health and CMV-seropositive.

V usage is TRBV14 and J usage is TRBJ2-3; maybe TRBD1 (5 bases). The germline V gene encodes CDR1 SGHDN and CDR2 FVKESK. The CDR3 consists of 14 residues. With 1 base removed from V and 6 bases from J, the gap between germline ends came to 11 bases. The CDR3 spells CASSQALGPDTQYF. CDR3 coding DNA: TGTGCCAGCAGCCAAGCTCTGGGGCCGGATACGCAGTATTTT.

This clone turned up a few times. The V and J genes are TRBV5-6 and TRBJ2-1, with a tentative D call TRBD1 (6 bases). The CDR3 consists of 14 residues. V was clipped by 4 bases and J by 7 bases, with 15 bases between them. Germline CDR1 is SGHDT and CDR2 is YYEEEE. The CDR3 is CASSRTALLNEQFF. CDR3 coding DNA: TGTGCCAGCAGCAGGACAGCCCTTTTGAATGAGCAGTTCTTC.

The chain joins TRBV5-1 to TRBJ1-1; 7 positions match TRBD1. The CDR3 is 13 amino acids. CDR1 and CDR2 from the germline V gene are SGHRS and YFSETQ. V lost 6 bases, J lost 11 bases, and 13 bases stayed unmatched. The CDR3 protein is CASTGLGGGEAFF. The DNA of the CDR3 is TGCGCCAGCACAGGATTAGGGGGCGGCGAGGCTTTCTTT.

The genes are TRBV7-9 and TRBJ1-4; possibly TRBD1 for D (5 bases). Deletions cut 7 bases from V and 5 bases from J, with 20 bases between. Germline V gene lookup returns CDR1 SEHNR and CDR2 FQNEAQ (reference sequence). This CDR3 has 16 residues. The CDR3, as DNA: TGTGCCAGCACCAGGGAGGTCGAGGCACGGAATGAAAAACTGTTTTTT. Encoded protein: CASTREVEARNEKLFF.

This clone has a handful of counts. This rearrangement joins TRBV5-1 to TRBJ2-7; a weak D match, TRBD2 (6 bases). Germline CDR1 is SGHRS and CDR2 is YFSETQ. The CDR3 consists of 15 residues. Trimming stripped 0 bases from V and 4 bases from J, with 14 bases between. DNA for the CDR3: TGCGCCAGCAGCTTGGAGGTAGCGGTATATTACGAGCAGTACTTC. Translated: CASSLEVAVYYEQYF.

V usage is TRBV9 and J usage is TRBJ2-5, with a weak D call TRBD1 (6 bases). The CDR3 covers 15 residues. Looked up from germline, CDR1 is SGDLS and CDR2 is YYNGEE. V was shortened by 0 bases and J by 5 bases, with 14 bases between the two germline ends. The CDR3 region is CASSVGTVQAETQYF. The CDR3 coding sequence is TGTGCCAGCAGCGTAGGGACAGTCCAGGCGGAGACCCAGTACTTC.

The V and J genes are TRBV5-6 and TRBJ2-2; the D is unclear. The CDR3 length is 15 residues. Germline loops: CDR1 SGHDT, CDR2 YYEEEE. Trimming pared 4 bases from V and 6 bases from J, leaving 16 bases between. The DNA of the CDR3 is TGTGCCAGCAGCCCTACCCTGCCCAACCCCGGGGAGCTGTTTTTT. It codes for CASSPTLPNPGELFF.

The V gene is TRBV5-5, the J gene TRBJ1-1; D is undetermined. V was cut by 1 base and J by 1 base, with 5 bases left in between. From germline, CDR1 is SGHKS and CDR2 YYEKEE (reference sequence). This CDR3 spans 13 amino acids. This CDR3 is CASSLHGNTEAFF. In DNA, the CDR3 is TGTGCCAGCAGCTTGCACGGGAACACTGAAGCTTTCTTT. Using reference TRBV5-5 and TRBJ1-1 for the parts outside the CDR3, the full variable domain is DAGVTQSPTHLIKTRGQQVTLRCSPISGHKSVSWYQQVLGQGPQFIFQYYEKEERGRGNFPDRFSARQFPNYSSELNVNALLLGDSALYLCASSLHGNTEAFFGQGTRLTVV.

The V gene is TRBV4-2, the J gene TRBJ2-7; TRBD2 agrees at 8 bases. The CDR3 extends over 15 amino acids. Germline CDR1 LGHNA, CDR2 YNFKEQ. With 1 base clipped from V and 4 bases from J, the junction kept 6 bases outside the gene matches. CDR3 loop: CASSQAGGGVYEQYF. DNA for the CDR3: TGTGCCAGCAGCCAAGCGGGAGGGGGTGTATACGAGCAGTACTTC.

V is TRBV2 and J is TRBJ2-1; no clear D. V lost 3 bases to trimming and J lost 4 bases, with 4 bases between them. The germline gives CDR1 SNHLY, CDR2 FYNNEI. The CDR3 is made up of 12 amino acids. The CDR3 nucleotides are TGTGCCAGCAGTGAGAGTTACAATGAGCAGTTCTTC. Protein: CASSESYNEQFF.

This clone was recorded a few times. The chain has TRBV5-6 and TRBJ2-7; D gene ambiguous. Per germline, CDR1 SGHDT and CDR2 YYEEEE. The CDR3 is made up of 13 amino acids. With 5 bases removed from V and 0 bases from J, the gap between germline ends came to 9 bases. The CDR3 nucleotides read TGTGCCAGCAGTCTAATATCCTCCTACGAGCAGTACTTC. Amino acids: CASSLISSYEQYF.

The genes are TRBV18 and TRBJ2-2; D is perhaps TRBD2 (6 bases). The CDR3 runs to 14 residues. From germline, CDR1 is KGHSH and CDR2 LQKENI. Trimming left V 8 bases short and J 2 bases short, with 12 bases between. CDR3 sequence reads: CASPGLGNTGELFF. The CDR3 bases are TGTGCCAGCCCGGGACTGGGAAACACCGGGGAGCTGTTTTTT.